This section outlines one T cell receptor (beta chain) sequence together with its context. Study processing details: How many nucleated cells were present was estimated from reference gene primer amplification. Here immunoSEQ multiplex PCR was the method, and the copy in TCRdb shows in-frame clones only, minus some. V and J calls and clone size follow that table, whereas D and trimming were derived from the DNA. The sample holds hundreds of thousands of clones, around 90% seen once. The data derive from a study of blood T cell repertoires in COVID-19. This CDR3 comprises 14 residues. Trimming removed 3 bases at V and 4 bases at J, with 10 bases between. Germline-derived CDR1 and CDR2 are ENHRY and SYGVKD.

The rearrangement uses TRBV10-3 and TRBJ1-5; the D gene is possibly TRBD1 (5 bases). Sequencing used peripheral blood. The sequence was obtained from a man younger than 35 with active or convalescent COVID-19. The CDR3 sequence: CAISDLGPNQPQHF. CDR3 coding DNA: TGTGCCATCAGTGATTTGGGGCCTAATCAGCCCCAGCATTTT.